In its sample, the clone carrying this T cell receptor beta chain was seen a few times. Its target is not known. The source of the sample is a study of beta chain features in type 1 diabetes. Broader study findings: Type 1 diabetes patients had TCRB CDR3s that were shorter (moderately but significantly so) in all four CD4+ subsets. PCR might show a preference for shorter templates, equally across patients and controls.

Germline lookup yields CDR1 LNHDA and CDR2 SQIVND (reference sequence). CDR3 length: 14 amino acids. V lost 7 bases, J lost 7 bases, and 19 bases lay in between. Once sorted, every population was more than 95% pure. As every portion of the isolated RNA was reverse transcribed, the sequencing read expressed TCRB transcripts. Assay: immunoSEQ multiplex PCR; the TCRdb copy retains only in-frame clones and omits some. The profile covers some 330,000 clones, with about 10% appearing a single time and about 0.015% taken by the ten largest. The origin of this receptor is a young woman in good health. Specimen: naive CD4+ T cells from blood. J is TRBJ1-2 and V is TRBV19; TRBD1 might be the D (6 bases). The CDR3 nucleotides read TGTGCCAGTACAACTTTAGAGCGAGGGGGTGGCTACACCTTC. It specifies CASTTLERGGGYTF.